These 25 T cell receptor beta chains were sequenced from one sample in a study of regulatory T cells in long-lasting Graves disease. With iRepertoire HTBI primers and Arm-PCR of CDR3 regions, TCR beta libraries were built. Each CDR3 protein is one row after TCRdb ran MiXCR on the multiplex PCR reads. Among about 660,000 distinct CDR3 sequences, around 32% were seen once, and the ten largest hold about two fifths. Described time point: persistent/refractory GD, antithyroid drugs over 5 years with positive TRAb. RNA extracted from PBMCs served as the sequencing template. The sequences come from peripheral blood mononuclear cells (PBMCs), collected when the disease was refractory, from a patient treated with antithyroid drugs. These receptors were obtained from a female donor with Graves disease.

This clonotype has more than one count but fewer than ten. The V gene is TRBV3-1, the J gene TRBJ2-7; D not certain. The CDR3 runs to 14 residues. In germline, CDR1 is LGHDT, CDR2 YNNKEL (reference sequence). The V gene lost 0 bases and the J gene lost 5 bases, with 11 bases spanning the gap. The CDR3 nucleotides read TGTGCCAGCAGCCAAGACGGACGTCGTAACGAGCAGTACTTC. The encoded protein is CASSQDGRRNEQYF.

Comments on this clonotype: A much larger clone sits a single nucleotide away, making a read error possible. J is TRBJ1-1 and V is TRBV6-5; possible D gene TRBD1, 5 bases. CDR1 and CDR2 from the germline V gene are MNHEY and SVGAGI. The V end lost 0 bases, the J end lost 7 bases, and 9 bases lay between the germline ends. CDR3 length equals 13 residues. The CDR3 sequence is CASSYSTGVEAFF. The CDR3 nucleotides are TGTGCCAGCAGTTACTCGACGGGGGTTGAAGCTTTCTTT.

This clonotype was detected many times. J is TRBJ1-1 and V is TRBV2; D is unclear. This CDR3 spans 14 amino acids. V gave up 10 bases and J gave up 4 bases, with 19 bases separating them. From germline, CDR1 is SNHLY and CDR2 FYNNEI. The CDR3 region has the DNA TGTGCCAAAGGGCGTGGCTCGACGGGCACTGAAGCTTTCTTT. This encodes CAKGRGSTGTEAFF.

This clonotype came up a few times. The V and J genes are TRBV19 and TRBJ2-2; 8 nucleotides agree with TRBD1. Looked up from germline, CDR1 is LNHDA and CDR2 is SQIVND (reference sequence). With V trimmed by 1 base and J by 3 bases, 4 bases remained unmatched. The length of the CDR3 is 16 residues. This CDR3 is CASSIGTGPDTGELFF. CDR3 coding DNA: TGTGCCAGTAGTATAGGGACAGGGCCCGACACCGGGGAGCTGTTTTTT.

Written as DNA, the CDR3 is TGTGCCAGCAGTTATTCGTGGGGCGCTGAAGCTTTCTTT. Residues: CASSYSWGAEAFF. This rearrangement joins TRBV6-5 to TRBJ1-1; possibly TRBD1 for D (5 bases). Germline V CDR1 and CDR2: MNHEY, SVGAGI. V was shortened by 3 bases and J by 6 bases, with 11 bases between the two germline ends. The CDR3 extends over 13 amino acids.

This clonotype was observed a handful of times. CDR3 residues: CASSYGDTLGGNTIYF. Here the CDR3 DNA reads TGTGCCAGCAGTTACGGTGACACCCTGGGTGGAAACACCATATATTTT. V usage is TRBV6-2 or TRBV6-3 and J usage is TRBJ1-3; no clear D gene. The V gene's germline CDR1 is MNHEY and CDR2 SVGEGT. The CDR3 runs 16 residues. V lost 2 bases to trimming and J lost 3 bases, with 14 bases between them.

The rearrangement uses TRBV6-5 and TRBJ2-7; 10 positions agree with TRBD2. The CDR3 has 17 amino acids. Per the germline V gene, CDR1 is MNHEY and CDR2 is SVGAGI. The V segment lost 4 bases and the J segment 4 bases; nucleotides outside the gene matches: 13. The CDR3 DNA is TGTGCCAGCAGTTCCTTGTCTCCGGGACTAGCGAGGTACGAGCAGTACTTC. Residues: CASSSLSPGLARYEQYF.

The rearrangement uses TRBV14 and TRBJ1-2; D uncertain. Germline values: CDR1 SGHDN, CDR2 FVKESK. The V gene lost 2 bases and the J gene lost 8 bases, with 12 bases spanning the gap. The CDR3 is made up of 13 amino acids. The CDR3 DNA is TGTGCCAGCAGCCAAATGCGGGAAAAGGGCTACACCTTC. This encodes CASSQMREKGYTF.

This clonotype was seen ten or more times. The CDR3 nucleotides read TGTGCCAGCAGTGACCCCACGGTTCAGCCCCAGCATTTT. Protein product: CASSDPTVQPQHF. The gene calls are TRBV2 and TRBJ1-5; D ambiguous. Per the germline V gene, CDR1 is SNHLY and CDR2 is FYNNEI. V dropped 3 bases and J dropped 6 bases, with 9 bases sitting between them. This CDR3 region has 13 residues.

Written as DNA, the CDR3 is TGTGCCAGCAGTGCCCCCGCGGGAAGGGGAGTCTCACCCCTCCACTTT. As protein: CASSAPAGRGVSPLHF. The gene calls are TRBV6-1 and TRBJ1-6, with a tentative D call TRBD1 (5 bases). This CDR3 contains 16 residues. The V end lost 4 bases, the J end lost 10 bases, and 20 bases lay between the germline ends. Looked up from germline, CDR1 is MNHNS and CDR2 is SASEGT.

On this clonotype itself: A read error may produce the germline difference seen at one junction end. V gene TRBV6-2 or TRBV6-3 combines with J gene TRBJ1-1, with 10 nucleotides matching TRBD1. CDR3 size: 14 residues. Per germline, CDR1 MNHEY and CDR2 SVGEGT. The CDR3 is CVSRFGQGGTEAFF. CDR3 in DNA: TGTGTCAGCAGGTTTGGACAGGGGGGGACTGAAGCTTTCTTT.

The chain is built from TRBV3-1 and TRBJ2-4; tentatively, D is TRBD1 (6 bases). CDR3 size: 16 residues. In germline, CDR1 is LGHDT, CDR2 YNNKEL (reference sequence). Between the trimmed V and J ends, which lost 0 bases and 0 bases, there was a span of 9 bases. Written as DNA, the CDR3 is TGTGCCAGCAGCCAAGATGGGGGCTTAGCCAAAAACATTCAGTACTTC. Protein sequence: CASSQDGGLAKNIQYF.

CDR3 protein: CASSSSGWTDTQYF. The CDR3 DNA sequence: TGTGCCAGCAGTTCCTCCGGGTGGACAGATACGCAGTATTTT. The chain joins TRBV28 to TRBJ2-3; D is unresolved. Germline V gene lookup returns CDR1 MDHEN and CDR2 SYDVKM. V shed 4 bases and J shed 3 bases, with 11 bases lying between them. The length of the CDR3 is 14 residues.

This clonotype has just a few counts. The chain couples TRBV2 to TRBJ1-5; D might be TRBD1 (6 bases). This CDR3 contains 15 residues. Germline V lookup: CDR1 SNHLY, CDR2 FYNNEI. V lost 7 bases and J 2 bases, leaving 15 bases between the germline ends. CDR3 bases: TGTGCCAGCACCATCTCCGCAGGGGGCAATCAGCCCCAGCATTTT. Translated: CASTISAGGNQPQHF.

The CDR3: CASSERPGQSYEQYF. The CDR3 DNA sequence: TGTGCCAGCAGTGAGAGGCCGGGACAGTCCTACGAGCAGTACTTC. V gene TRBV6-1 combines with J gene TRBJ2-7; 7 nucleotides match TRBD1. Germline-derived CDR1 and CDR2 are MNHNS and SASEGT. The CDR3 totals 15 residues. V was clipped by 3 bases and J by 1 base; unmatched bases: 6.

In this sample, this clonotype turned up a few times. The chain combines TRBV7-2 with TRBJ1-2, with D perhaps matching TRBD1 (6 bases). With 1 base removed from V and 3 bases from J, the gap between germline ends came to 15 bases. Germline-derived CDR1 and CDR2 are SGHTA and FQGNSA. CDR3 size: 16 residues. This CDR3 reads CASSLDTGIGHYGYTF. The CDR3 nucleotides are TGTGCCAGCAGCTTAGACACAGGGATAGGACACTATGGCTACACCTTC. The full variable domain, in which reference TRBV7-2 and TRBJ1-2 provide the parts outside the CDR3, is GAGVSQSPSNKVTEKGKDVELRCDPISGHTALYWYRQSLGQGLEFLIYFQGNSAPDKSGLPSDRFSAERTGGSVSTLTIQRTQQEDSAVYLCASSLDTGIGHYGYTFGSGTRLTVV.

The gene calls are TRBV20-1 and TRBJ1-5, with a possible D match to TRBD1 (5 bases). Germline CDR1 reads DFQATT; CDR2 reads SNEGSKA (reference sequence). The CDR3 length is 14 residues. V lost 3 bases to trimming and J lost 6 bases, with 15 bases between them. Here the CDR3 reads CSASAAGGGQPQHF. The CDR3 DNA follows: TGCAGTGCTAGCGCGGCCGGGGGTGGTCAGCCCCAGCATTTT.

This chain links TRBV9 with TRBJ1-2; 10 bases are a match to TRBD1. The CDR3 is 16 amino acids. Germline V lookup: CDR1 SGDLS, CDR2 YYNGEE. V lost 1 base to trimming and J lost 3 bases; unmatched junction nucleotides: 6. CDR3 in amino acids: CASSVSPGQGDYGYTF. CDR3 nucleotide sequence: TGTGCCAGCAGCGTAAGCCCCGGACAGGGGGACTATGGCTACACCTTC.

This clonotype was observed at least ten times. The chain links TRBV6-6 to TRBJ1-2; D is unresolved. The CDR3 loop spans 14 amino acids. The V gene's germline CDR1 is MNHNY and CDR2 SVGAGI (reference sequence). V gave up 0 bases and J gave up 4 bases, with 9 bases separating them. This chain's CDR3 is CASSYSSPPYGYTF. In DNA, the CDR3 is TGTGCCAGCAGTTACTCGAGCCCACCCTATGGCTACACCTTC.

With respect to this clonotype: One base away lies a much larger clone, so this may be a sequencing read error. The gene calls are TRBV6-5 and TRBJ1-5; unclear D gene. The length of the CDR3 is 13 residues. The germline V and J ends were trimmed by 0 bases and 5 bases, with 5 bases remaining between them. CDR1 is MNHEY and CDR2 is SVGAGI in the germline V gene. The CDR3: CASSYSVYQPQHF. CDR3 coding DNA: TGTGCCAGCAGTTACTCGGTGTATCAGCCCCAGCATTTT.

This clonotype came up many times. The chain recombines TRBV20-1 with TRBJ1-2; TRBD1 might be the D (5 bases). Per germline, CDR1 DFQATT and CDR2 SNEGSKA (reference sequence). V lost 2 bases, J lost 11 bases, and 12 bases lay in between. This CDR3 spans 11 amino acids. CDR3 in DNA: TGCAGTGCTAGATCAAGGGGAAGGTACACCTTC. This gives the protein CSARSRGRYTF.

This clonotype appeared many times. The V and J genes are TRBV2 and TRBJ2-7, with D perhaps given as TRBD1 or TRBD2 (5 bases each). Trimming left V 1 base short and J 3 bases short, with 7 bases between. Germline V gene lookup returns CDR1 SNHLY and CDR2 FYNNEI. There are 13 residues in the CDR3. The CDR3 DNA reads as TGTGCCAGCAGTGAAGGGGACGGCTACGAGCAGTACTTC. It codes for CASSEGDGYEQYF.

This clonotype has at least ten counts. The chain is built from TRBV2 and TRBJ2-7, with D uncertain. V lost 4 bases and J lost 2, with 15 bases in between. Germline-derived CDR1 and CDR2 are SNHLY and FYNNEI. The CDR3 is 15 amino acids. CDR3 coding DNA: TGTGCCAGCAGTGTCACCCGAACTGCCCCCTACGAGCAGTACTTC. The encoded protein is CASSVTRTAPYEQYF. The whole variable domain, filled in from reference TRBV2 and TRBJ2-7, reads EPEVTQTPSHQVTQMGQEVILRCVPISNHLYFYWYRQILGQKVEFLVSFYNNEISEKSEIFDDQFSVERPDGSNFTLKIRSTKLEDSAMYFCASSVTRTAPYEQYFGPGTRLTVT.

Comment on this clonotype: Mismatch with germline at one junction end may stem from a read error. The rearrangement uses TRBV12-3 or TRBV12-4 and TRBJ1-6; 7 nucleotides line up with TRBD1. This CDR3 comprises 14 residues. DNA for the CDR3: TGTGCCAGCAGTCGGACAGGACCGAATTCACCCCCCCACTTT. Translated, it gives CASSRTGPNSPPHF.

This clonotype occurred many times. The CDR3 reads CSVTTSFTGYEQYF. The CDR3 coding sequence is TGCAGCGTAACGACTAGTTTTACAGGGTACGAGCAGTACTTC. V is TRBV29-1 and J is TRBJ2-7, with D tentatively TRBD1 or TRBD2 (6 bases each). The CDR3 covers 14 residues. The ends were cut back, 6 bases at V and 4 bases at J, with 19 bases in the middle. Germline CDR1 and CDR2: SQVTM and ANQGSEA.